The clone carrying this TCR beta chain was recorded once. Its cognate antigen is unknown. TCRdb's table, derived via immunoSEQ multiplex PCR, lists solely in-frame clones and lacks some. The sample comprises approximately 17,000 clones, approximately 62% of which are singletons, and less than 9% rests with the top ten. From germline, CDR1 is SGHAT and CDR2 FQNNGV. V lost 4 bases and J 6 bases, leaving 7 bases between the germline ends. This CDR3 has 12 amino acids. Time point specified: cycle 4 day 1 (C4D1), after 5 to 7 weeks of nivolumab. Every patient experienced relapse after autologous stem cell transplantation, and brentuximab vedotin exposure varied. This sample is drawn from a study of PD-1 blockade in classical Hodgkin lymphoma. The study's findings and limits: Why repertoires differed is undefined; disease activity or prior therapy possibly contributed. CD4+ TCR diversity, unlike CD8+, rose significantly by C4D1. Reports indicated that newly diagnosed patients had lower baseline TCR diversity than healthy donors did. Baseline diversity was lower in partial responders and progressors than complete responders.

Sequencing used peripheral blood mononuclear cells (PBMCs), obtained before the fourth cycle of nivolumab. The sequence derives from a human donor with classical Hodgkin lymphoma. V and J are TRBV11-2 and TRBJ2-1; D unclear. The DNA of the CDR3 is TGTGCCAGCAGCTCTCAATGCAATGAGCAGTTCTTC. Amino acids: CASSSQCNEQFF. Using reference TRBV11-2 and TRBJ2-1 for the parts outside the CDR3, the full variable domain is EAGVAQSPRYKIIEKRQSVAFWCNPISGHATLYWYQQILGQGPKLLIQFQNNGVVDDSQLPKDRFSAERLKGVDSTLKIQPAKLEDSAVYLCASSSQCNEQFFGPGTRLTVL.